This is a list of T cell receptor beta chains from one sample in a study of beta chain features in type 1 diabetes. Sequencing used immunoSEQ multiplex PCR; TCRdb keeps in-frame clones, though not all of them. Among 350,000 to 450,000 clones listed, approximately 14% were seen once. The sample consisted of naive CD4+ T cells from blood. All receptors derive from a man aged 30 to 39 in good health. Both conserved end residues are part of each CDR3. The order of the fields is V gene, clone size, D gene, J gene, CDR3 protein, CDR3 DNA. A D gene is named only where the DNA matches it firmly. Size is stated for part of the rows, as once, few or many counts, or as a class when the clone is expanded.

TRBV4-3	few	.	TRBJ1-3	CASSQFVSSGNTIYF	TGCGCCAGCAGCCAGTTCGTGAGCTCTGGAAACACCATATATTTT
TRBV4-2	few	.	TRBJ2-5	CASSQRGSGETQYF	TGTGCCAGCAGCCAAAGGGGGTCTGGTGAGACCCAGTACTTC
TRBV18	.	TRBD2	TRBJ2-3	CASSPTSASTDTQYF	TGTGCCAGCTCCCCCACTAGCGCAAGCACAGATACGCAGTATTTT
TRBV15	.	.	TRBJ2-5	CATSRDQLETQYF	TGTGCCACCAGCAGAGATCAGTTAGAGACCCAGTACTTC
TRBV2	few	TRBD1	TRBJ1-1	CASRVQGETEAFF	TGTGCCAGCAGGGTCCAGGGGGAGACTGAAGCTTTCTTT
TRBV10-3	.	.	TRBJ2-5	CAISERTGGETQYF	TGTGCCATCAGTGAGAGAACAGGCGGGGAGACCCAGTACTTC
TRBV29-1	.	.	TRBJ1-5	CSVAGDSNQPQHF	TGCAGCGTTGCAGGGGATAGCAATCAGCCCCAGCATTTT
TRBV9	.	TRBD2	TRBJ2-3	CASSVGGGRIADTQYF	TGTGCCAGCAGCGTAGGCGGCGGGAGGATCGCAGATACGCAGTATTTT
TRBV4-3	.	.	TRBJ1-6	CASSQGHQTSPLHF	TGCGCCAGCAGCCAGGGACACCAAACCTCACCCCTCCACTTT
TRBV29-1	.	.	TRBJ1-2	CSVGQGGGYTF	TGCAGCGTTGGTCAGGGAGGTGGCTACACCTTC
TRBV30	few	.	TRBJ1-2	CAWRLMDGYGYTF	TGCGCCTGGCGTCTTATGGACGGCTATGGCTACACCTTC
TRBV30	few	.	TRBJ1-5	CAWAGGTSQPQHF	TGTGCCTGGGCGGGAGGGACGTCTCAGCCCCAGCATTTT
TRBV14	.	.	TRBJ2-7	CASSVAYEQYF	TGTGCCAGCAGTGTAGCCTACGAGCAGTACTTC
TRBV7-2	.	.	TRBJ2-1	CASSLATLGNEQFF	TGTGCCAGCAGCCTAGCGACACTGGGGAATGAGCAGTTCTTC
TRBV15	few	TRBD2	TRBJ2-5	CATSKGLAEETQYF	TGTGCCACCAGCAAGGGACTAGCGGAGGAGACCCAGTACTTC
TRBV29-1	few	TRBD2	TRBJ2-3	CSVVGGSPDTQYF	TGCAGCGTTGTAGGCGGGAGCCCCGATACGCAGTATTTT
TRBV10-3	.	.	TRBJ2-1	CAISGGSRQRTFYNEQFF	TGTGCCATCAGTGGAGGTTCGCGGCAGCGGACATTCTACAATGAGCAGTTCTTC
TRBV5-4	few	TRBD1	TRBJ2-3	CASSYGQGRLADTQYF	TGTGCCAGCAGCTATGGACAGGGAAGGCTCGCAGATACGCAGTATTTT
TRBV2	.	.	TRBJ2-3	CASSVGGSSTDTQYF	TGTGCCAGCAGTGTTGGGGGCTCTAGCACAGATACGCAGTATTTT
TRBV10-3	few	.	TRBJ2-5	CAITSDPETQYF	TGTGCCATCACTAGCGATCCAGAGACCCAGTACTTC
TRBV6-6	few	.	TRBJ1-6	CASSPTGSSYNSPLHF	TGTGCCAGCAGTCCCACAGGGAGCTCCTATAATTCACCCCTCCACTTT
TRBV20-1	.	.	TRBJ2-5	CSARLDTLQYF	TGCAGTGCTAGACTGGACACGTTGCAGTACTTC
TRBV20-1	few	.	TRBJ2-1	CSARLLEQFF	TGCAGTGCTAGACTTCTTGAGCAGTTCTTC
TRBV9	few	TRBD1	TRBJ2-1	CASSRQGRSYNEQFF	TGTGCCAGCAGCCGACAGGGACGCTCCTACAATGAGCAGTTCTTC
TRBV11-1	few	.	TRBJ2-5	CASSSVGYQETQYF	TGTGCCAGCAGCTCCGTTGGGTACCAAGAGACCCAGTACTTC
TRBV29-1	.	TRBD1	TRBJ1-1	CSIRRTGVDVTEAFF	TGCAGCATAAGAAGGACAGGGGTGGATGTCACTGAAGCTTTCTTT
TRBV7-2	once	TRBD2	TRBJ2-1	CASSSAQLAGGTYNEQFF	TGTGCCAGCAGCTCCGCCCAGCTAGCGGGAGGGACCTACAATGAGCAGTTCTTC
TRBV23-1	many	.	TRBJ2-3	CASSCTDTQYF	TGCGCCAGCAGCTGTACAGATACGCAGTATTTT
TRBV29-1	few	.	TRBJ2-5	CSVEGRKETQYF	TGCAGCGTTGAGGGGCGGAAAGAGACCCAGTACTTC
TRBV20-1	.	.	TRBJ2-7	CSAKGVGEQYF	TGCAGTGCTAAGGGGGTAGGCGAGCAGTACTTC
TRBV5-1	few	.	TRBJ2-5	CASSLTRETQYF	TGCGCCAGCAGCTTAACTAGGGAGACCCAGTACTTC
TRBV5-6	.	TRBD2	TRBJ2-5	CASSARLATTQETQYF	TGTGCCAGCAGCGCTCGACTAGCTACCACGCAGGAGACCCAGTACTTC
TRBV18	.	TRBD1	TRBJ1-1	CASSPFRGQGESEAFF	TGTGCCAGCTCACCGTTCAGAGGACAGGGTGAGAGTGAAGCTTTCTTT
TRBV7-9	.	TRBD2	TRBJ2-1	CASSQEGTNNNEQFF	TGTGCCAGCAGCCAAGAAGGGACTAACAACAATGAGCAGTTCTTC
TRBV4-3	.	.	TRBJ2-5	CASSQDVSGPRGGTQYF	TGCGCCAGCAGCCAAGATGTCTCAGGGCCGAGGGGAGGGACCCAGTACTTC
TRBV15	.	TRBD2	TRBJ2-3	CATSRELAGFTDTQYF	TGTGCCACCAGCAGGGAACTAGCGGGATTCACAGATACGCAGTATTTT
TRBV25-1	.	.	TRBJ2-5	CASSESGAWETQYF	TGTGCCAGCAGTGAATCGGGGGCATGGGAGACCCAGTACTTC
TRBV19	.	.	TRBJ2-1	CASSIPKGRYNEQFF	TGTGCCAGTAGTATACCAAAGGGGCGCTACAATGAGCAGTTCTTC
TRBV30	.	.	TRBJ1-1	CAWGELMSRAFF	TGTGCCTGGGGGGAACTGATGAGTCGGGCTTTCTTT
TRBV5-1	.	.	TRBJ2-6	CASSPTGAGANVLTF	TGCGCCAGCAGCCCGACCGGGGCTGGGGCCAACGTCCTGACTTTC
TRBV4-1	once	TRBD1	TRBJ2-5	CASSQGDRAQETQYF	TGCGCCAGCAGCCAGGGGGACAGGGCCCAAGAGACCCAGTACTTC
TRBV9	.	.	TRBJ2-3	CASSVGGTTDTDTQYF	TGTGCCAGCAGCGTAGGAGGGACAACCGACACAGATACGCAGTATTTT
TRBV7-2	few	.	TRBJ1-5	CASSLGAGTNQPQHF	TGTGCCAGCAGCTTAGGGGCAGGAACCAATCAGCCCCAGCATTTT
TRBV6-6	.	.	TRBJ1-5	CASSYSPDGNQPQHF	TGTGCCAGCAGTTACTCCCCAGATGGGAATCAGCCCCAGCATTTT
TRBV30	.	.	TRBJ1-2	CATPGQSGRSYTF	TGTGCCACGCCCGGACAGAGCGGGAGGAGCTACACCTTC
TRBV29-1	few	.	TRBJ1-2	CSVEDRGRTRYGYTF	TGCAGCGTTGAAGACAGGGGCCGTACGCGGTATGGCTACACCTTC
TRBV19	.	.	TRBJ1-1	CASSARGETEAFF	TGTGCCAGTAGCGCCCGAGGTGAAACTGAAGCTTTCTTT
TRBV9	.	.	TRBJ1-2	CASSPSGRGMRGYTF	TGTGCCAGCAGCCCCAGTGGAAGGGGGATGCGGGGCTACACCTTC